This section outlines one T cell receptor beta chain sequence together with its context. Its antigen is not identified. Each CDR3 protein is one row after TCRdb ran MiXCR on the reads. Seen here are some 680,000 distinct CDR3 sequences, roughly 35% observed once, and the top ten hold 2.5% to 3.5%. Trimming pared 8 bases from V and 6 bases from J, leaving 17 bases between. In germline, CDR1 is MDHEN, CDR2 SYDVKM. The CDR3 is made up of 14 amino acids. This sample stems from a study of T cell repertoires in cytomegalovirus infection. Study-wide results and caveats: Of the TCR beta families, the public ones yielded a cumulative frequency that identified carriers of CMV plus the relevant HLA. HLA-C-restricted TCR beta clonotypes specific for CMV led the ex vivo response.

The source material was PBMCs. This receptor was obtained from a human donor in good health (CMV status not recorded). Some clones in this sample may be carry-over from other donors' samples. This chain uses TRBV28 with TRBJ2-1, with D hard to call. CDR3 bases: TGTGCCAGCTCCCCCTTCGACCAGACCAATGAGCAGTTCTTC. This gives the protein CASSPFDQTNEQFF.